This T cell receptor beta chain was sequenced for a study of spatial heterogeneity in lung cancer. Described time point: sample taken at primary tumor resection. Study observations and caveats: Intratumoral expanded alpha and beta TCR counts were found to track tumor mutation counts.

A single record per CDR3 protein comes from TCRdb applying MiXCR to the 5' RACE reads. The sample has 15,000 to 20,000 distinct CDR3 sequences; around 6.8% are singletons. This clonotype was found many times. The antigen remains unidentified. Here the sequenced sample was lung tumor tissue, taken at surgery. The receptor was derived from a male donor with early-stage non-small cell lung cancer.

CDR3 bases: TGTGCCAGCAGCCTAAGATGGGGGCGGGGGAACACTGAAGCTTTCTTT. Translating it yields CASSLRWGRGNTEAFF. The rearrangement uses TRBV14 and TRBJ1-1, with D perhaps TRBD1 (6 bases). The CDR3 has 16 amino acids. The ends were cut back, 4 bases at V and 1 base at J, with 16 bases in the middle. Germline values: CDR1 SGHDN, CDR2 FVKESK.